A selection of T cell receptor beta chains follows, all from one sample in a study of early T cells in non-severe SARS-CoV-2 infection. MiXCR, run by TCRdb on the 5' RACE reads, gives a single entry per CDR3 protein. The repertoire holds under 70,000 distinct CDR3 sequences, with roughly 12% as singletons. The sequencing input was whole blood. These TCRs come from an adult who was a healthcare worker with PCR-confirmed SARS-CoV-2 infection or an uninfected control (not recorded which). Both conserved end residues are part of each CDR3. Each record gives: D gene, V gene, clone size, J gene, CDR3 protein, CDR3 DNA. A D gene is named only where the DNA matches it firmly. A row's size may be missing; if present it is once, few, many or a size class.

D gene: TRBD2; V gene: TRBV2; clone size: NA; J gene: TRBJ2-3; CDR3 protein: CASRGLSGRRADTQYF; CDR3 DNA: TGTGCCAGCAGAGGTCTGAGCGGGAGGAGGGCAGATACGCAGTATTTT
D gene: NA; V gene: TRBV29-1; clone size: many; J gene: TRBJ2-7; CDR3 protein: CSVVPGSSGHEQYF; CDR3 DNA: TGCAGCGTTGTCCCAGGGAGTTCGGGCCACGAGCAGTACTTC
D gene: TRBD1; V gene: TRBV5-5; clone size: few; J gene: TRBJ2-7; CDR3 protein: CASSPRTGDYEQYF; CDR3 DNA: TGTGCCAGCAGCCCCAGGACAGGGGACTACGAGCAGTACTTC
D gene: TRBD1; V gene: TRBV29-1; clone size: many; J gene: TRBJ2-1; CDR3 protein: CSETRQGRSTEQFF; CDR3 DNA: TGCAGCGAAACCCGACAGGGACGTTCCACTGAGCAGTTCTTC
D gene: NA; V gene: TRBV25-1; clone size: many; J gene: TRBJ2-2; CDR3 protein: CASSGVGANTGELFF; CDR3 DNA: TGTGCCAGCAGTGGGGTCGGGGCAAACACCGGGGAGCTGTTTTTT
D gene: NA; V gene: TRBV7-8; clone size: NA; J gene: TRBJ2-5; CDR3 protein: CASSSFSRDFETQYF; CDR3 DNA: TGTGCCAGCAGCTCTTTTTCTCGGGACTTTGAGACCCAGTACTTC
D gene: TRBD2; V gene: TRBV5-1; clone size: few; J gene: TRBJ2-5; CDR3 protein: CASSSAGAETQYF; CDR3 DNA: TGCGCCAGCAGCTCAGCGGGAGCGGAGACCCAGTACTTC
D gene: NA; V gene: TRBV10-3; clone size: many; J gene: TRBJ2-1; CDR3 protein: CAVGSSYNEQFF; CDR3 DNA: TGTGCCGTCGGAAGCTCCTACAATGAGCAGTTCTTC
D gene: NA; V gene: TRBV30; clone size: NA; J gene: TRBJ1-3; CDR3 protein: CAWRRLRNTIYF; CDR3 DNA: TGTGCCTGGAGACGGCTAAGAAACACCATATATTTT
D gene: NA; V gene: TRBV3-1; clone size: many; J gene: TRBJ2-5; CDR3 protein: CASSSGWARQETQYF; CDR3 DNA: TGTGCCAGCAGCTCCGGCTGGGCGCGCCAAGAGACCCAGTACTTC
D gene: NA; V gene: TRBV28; clone size: few; J gene: TRBJ2-1; CDR3 protein: CASSSLTSSSYNEQFF; CDR3 DNA: TGTGCCAGCAGTTCCCTGACTAGTAGCTCCTACAATGAGCAGTTCTTC
D gene: TRBD2; V gene: TRBV14; clone size: NA; J gene: TRBJ2-5; CDR3 protein: CASSQDARGQETQYF; CDR3 DNA: TGTGCCAGCAGCCAAGATGCGCGGGGGCAAGAGACCCAGTACTTC
D gene: NA; V gene: TRBV29-1; clone size: many; J gene: TRBJ2-5; CDR3 protein: CSVEDLGKETQYF; CDR3 DNA: TGCAGCGTTGAAGATCTGGGAAAAGAGACCCAGTACTTC
D gene: NA; V gene: TRBV18; clone size: few; J gene: TRBJ2-5; CDR3 protein: CASSPNNQETQYF; CDR3 DNA: TGTGCCAGCTCACCAAACAACCAAGAGACCCAGTACTTC
D gene: NA; V gene: TRBV10-1; clone size: NA; J gene: TRBJ2-1; CDR3 protein: CASSAPGTGNNEQFF; CDR3 DNA: TGCGCCAGCAGTGCACCCGGGACTGGCAACAATGAGCAGTTCTTC
D gene: NA; V gene: TRBV28; clone size: many; J gene: TRBJ2-1; CDR3 protein: CASSFQGSYNEQFF; CDR3 DNA: TGTGCCAGCAGTTTTCAGGGCTCCTACAATGAGCAGTTCTTC
D gene: NA; V gene: TRBV7-9; clone size: many; J gene: TRBJ2-1; CDR3 protein: CASSLRSLPYNEQFF; CDR3 DNA: TGTGCCAGCAGCTTAAGGTCCTTACCCTACAATGAGCAGTTCTTC
D gene: NA; V gene: TRBV29-1; clone size: few; J gene: TRBJ1-4; CDR3 protein: CSVRAGIGEKLFF; CDR3 DNA: TGCAGCGTTCGCGCAGGGATAGGTGAAAAACTGTTTTTT
D gene: NA; V gene: TRBV6-2/TRBV6-3; clone size: few; J gene: TRBJ2-3; CDR3 protein: CASSPTLDTQYF; CDR3 DNA: TGTGCCAGCAGTCCAACTTTAGATACGCAGTATTTT
D gene: NA; V gene: TRBV7-9; clone size: NA; J gene: TRBJ2-2; CDR3 protein: CASSLIEGSGELFF; CDR3 DNA: TGTGCCAGCAGCTTAATCGAAGGAAGCGGGGAGCTGTTTTTT
D gene: TRBD2; V gene: TRBV9; clone size: NA; J gene: TRBJ2-7; CDR3 protein: CASSSGTSAYEQYF; CDR3 DNA: TGTGCCAGCAGCTCCGGGACTAGCGCCTACGAGCAGTACTTC
D gene: NA; V gene: TRBV6-1; clone size: many; J gene: TRBJ2-1; CDR3 protein: CASSETGTLRDNEQFF; CDR3 DNA: TGTGCCAGCAGTGAGACAGGTACTCTAAGGGACAATGAGCAGTTCTTC
D gene: NA; V gene: TRBV6-2/TRBV6-3; clone size: NA; J gene: TRBJ1-2; CDR3 protein: CASSSGTDDYGYTF; CDR3 DNA: TGTGCCAGCAGCTCCGGGACGGACGACTATGGCTACACCTTC
D gene: NA; V gene: TRBV6-5; clone size: few; J gene: TRBJ1-6; CDR3 protein: CASSYTRGDSPLHF; CDR3 DNA: TGTGCCAGCAGTTATACCAGGGGAGATTCACCCCTCCACTTT
D gene: TRBD1; V gene: TRBV29-1; clone size: NA; J gene: TRBJ2-7; CDR3 protein: CSVLGQGYEQYF; CDR3 DNA: TGCAGCGTTTTGGGACAGGGCTACGAGCAGTACTTC
D gene: NA; V gene: TRBV2; clone size: few; J gene: TRBJ1-6; CDR3 protein: CASTTGPDSPLHF; CDR3 DNA: TGTGCCAGCACAACAGGGCCTGATTCACCCCTCCACTTT
D gene: NA; V gene: TRBV7-9; clone size: many; J gene: TRBJ1-1; CDR3 protein: CASSVSTNTEAFF; CDR3 DNA: TGTGCCAGCAGCGTTTCGACGAACACTGAAGCTTTCTTT
D gene: TRBD2; V gene: TRBV2; clone size: NA; J gene: TRBJ2-7; CDR3 protein: CASSGFGGLAYEQYF; CDR3 DNA: TGTGCCAGCAGTGGGTTTGGGGGACTAGCCTACGAGCAGTACTTC
D gene: NA; V gene: TRBV18; clone size: few; J gene: TRBJ1-6; CDR3 protein: CASSPPSLDGLSSPLHF; CDR3 DNA: TGTGCCAGCTCACCACCGAGTCTGGACGGACTTTCTTCACCCCTCCACTTT
D gene: NA; V gene: TRBV7-8; clone size: many; J gene: TRBJ1-1; CDR3 protein: CASSLYGQPGSAFF; CDR3 DNA: TGTGCCAGCAGCTTATATGGACAGCCGGGTAGTGCTTTCTTT
D gene: NA; V gene: TRBV5-1; clone size: many; J gene: TRBJ1-5; CDR3 protein: CASSLFSEQPQHF; CDR3 DNA: TGCGCCAGCAGCTTGTTTAGCGAACAGCCCCAGCATTTT
D gene: NA; V gene: TRBV10-3; clone size: many; J gene: TRBJ2-5; CDR3 protein: CATGKQGGETQYF; CDR3 DNA: TGTGCCACGGGGAAACAGGGTGGAGAGACCCAGTACTTC
D gene: TRBD1; V gene: TRBV7-2; clone size: few; J gene: TRBJ2-1; CDR3 protein: CASSSDRGPNWEQFF; CDR3 DNA: TGTGCCAGCAGCTCAGACAGGGGGCCCAATTGGGAGCAGTTCTTC
D gene: NA; V gene: TRBV2; clone size: NA; J gene: TRBJ2-7; CDR3 protein: CATRGQRYEQYF; CDR3 DNA: TGTGCCACCAGGGGTCAGAGATACGAGCAGTACTTC
D gene: NA; V gene: TRBV28; clone size: NA; J gene: TRBJ2-7; CDR3 protein: CASSQPGQSYEQYF; CDR3 DNA: TGTGCCAGCAGTCAGCCCGGACAGTCCTACGAGCAGTACTTC
D gene: TRBD1; V gene: TRBV14; clone size: NA; J gene: TRBJ1-4; CDR3 protein: CASSQYRGNEKLFF; CDR3 DNA: TGTGCCAGCAGCCAATACAGGGGGAATGAAAAACTGTTTTTT
D gene: NA; V gene: TRBV3-1; clone size: many; J gene: TRBJ2-3; CDR3 protein: CASSQGGSSDTQYF; CDR3 DNA: TGTGCCAGCAGCCAAGGTGGGAGCTCAGATACGCAGTATTTT
D gene: NA; V gene: TRBV10-1; clone size: NA; J gene: TRBJ2-3; CDR3 protein: CASSTTSSDTQYF; CDR3 DNA: TGCGCCAGCAGTACGACTTCCTCAGATACGCAGTATTTT
D gene: NA; V gene: TRBV3-1; clone size: few; J gene: TRBJ2-1; CDR3 protein: CASSQLGGTYNEQFF; CDR3 DNA: TGTGCCAGCAGCCAGTTAGGAGGCACCTACAATGAGCAGTTCTTC
D gene: TRBD1; V gene: TRBV20-1; clone size: few; J gene: TRBJ1-4; CDR3 protein: CSAWTGGEKLFF; CDR3 DNA: TGCAGTGCTTGGACAGGGGGGGAAAAACTGTTTTTT
D gene: TRBD1; V gene: TRBV29-1; clone size: NA; J gene: TRBJ1-5; CDR3 protein: CSVGDRGKPQHF; CDR3 DNA: TGCAGCGTTGGTGACAGGGGGAAGCCCCAGCATTTT
D gene: NA; V gene: TRBV28; clone size: few; J gene: TRBJ2-7; CDR3 protein: CASSEAAYEQYF; CDR3 DNA: TGTGCCAGCAGTGAGGCGGCCTACGAGCAGTACTTC
D gene: TRBD2; V gene: TRBV4-1; clone size: NA; J gene: TRBJ2-5; CDR3 protein: CASSQVSGGAEETQYF; CDR3 DNA: TGCGCCAGCAGCCAAGTTAGCGGGGGGGCCGAGGAGACCCAGTACTTC
D gene: NA; V gene: TRBV20-1; clone size: few; J gene: TRBJ1-1; CDR3 protein: CSARGITEAFF; CDR3 DNA: TGCAGTGCTAGAGGTATCACTGAAGCTTTCTTT
D gene: NA; V gene: TRBV2; clone size: many; J gene: TRBJ1-2; CDR3 protein: CAGQTDLNYGYTF; CDR3 DNA: TGTGCCGGTCAGACAGATCTAAACTATGGCTACACCTTC
D gene: NA; V gene: TRBV5-1; clone size: NA; J gene: TRBJ1-1; CDR3 protein: CASSLAGLEAFF; CDR3 DNA: TGCGCCAGCAGCTTGGCGGGACTTGAAGCTTTCTTT
D gene: NA; V gene: TRBV18; clone size: few; J gene: TRBJ2-2; CDR3 protein: CASSPRGSDTGELFF; CDR3 DNA: TGTGCCAGCTCACCACGGGGGTCGGACACCGGGGAGCTGTTTTTT
D gene: NA; V gene: TRBV20-1; clone size: few; J gene: TRBJ2-3; CDR3 protein: CSAVRTSTDTQYF; CDR3 DNA: TGCAGTGCCGTAAGGACATCCACAGATACGCAGTATTTT
D gene: TRBD1; V gene: TRBV12-5; clone size: NA; J gene: TRBJ2-3; CDR3 protein: CASGSGQGPDTQYF; CDR3 DNA: TGTGCTAGTGGTTCCGGACAGGGGCCAGATACGCAGTATTTT
D gene: TRBD2; V gene: TRBV7-8; clone size: few; J gene: TRBJ2-3; CDR3 protein: CASIPGERGGLVDTQYF; CDR3 DNA: TGTGCCAGCATCCCGGGGGAGCGGGGGGGCTTGGTAGATACGCAGTATTTT
D gene: NA; V gene: TRBV11-2; clone size: few; J gene: TRBJ1-2; CDR3 protein: CASSRDNNYGYTF; CDR3 DNA: TGTGCCAGCAGCCGGGACAATAACTATGGCTACACCTTC
D gene: NA; V gene: TRBV12-3/TRBV12-4; clone size: once; J gene: TRBJ2-5; CDR3 protein: CASSPRPETQCF; CDR3 DNA: TGTGCCAGCAGCCCGAGGCCGGAGACCCAGTGCTTC
D gene: NA; V gene: TRBV6-5; clone size: few; J gene: TRBJ1-2; CDR3 protein: CANTPDDFCYTF; CDR3 DNA: TGTGCCAACACGCCGGACGACTTTTGCTACACCTTC
D gene: NA; V gene: TRBV7-2; clone size: NA; J gene: TRBJ2-5; CDR3 protein: CASSLVVGQETQYF; CDR3 DNA: TGTGCCAGCAGCTTAGTTGTGGGCCAAGAGACCCAGTACTTC
D gene: TRBD1; V gene: TRBV5-1; clone size: NA; J gene: TRBJ2-7; CDR3 protein: CASSSGQGLNEQYF; CDR3 DNA: TGCGCCAGCAGCTCGGGACAGGGTCTCAACGAGCAGTACTTC